This T cell receptor beta chain appears in the sequencing data of a study of cytomegalovirus exposure and HLA in healthy donors. 60 Vbeta and 13 Jbeta primers were used in PCR. Repertoires were generated with immunoSEQ multiplex PCR, while TCRdb's copy carries only in-frame clones and drops some. This sample carries approximately 150,000 clones, 81% of them seen once, and the ten largest clones take roughly 4.4%. General observations from the study: Across donors, presence/absence analyses took sequencing depth to be roughly uniform. Both high specificity and high sensitivity reportedly marked the classifier's diagnosis of cytomegalovirus status. CMV antigen specificity of three CMV-associated chains was confirmed in vitro. Researchers reported in a later analysis that a missense DCLRE1C variant was tied to TCR beta V- and J-gene trimming.

Germline V gene data show CDR1 as MNHNS and CDR2 as SASEGT. This CDR3 has 20 amino acids. After removal of 0 bases from V and 3 bases from J, the junction contained 9 bases not matched to a gene. Details on this clone: The antigen remains undetermined.

The receptor was derived from a woman in her late teens or twenties in good health and CMV-seropositive. The sequencing sample was made of PBMCs. V gene TRBV6-1 combines with J gene TRBJ2-1; 15 bases line up with TRBD2. CDR3 bases: TGTGCCAGCAGTGAAGCAGCGGGGACTAGCGGGGGGCTACTCTACAATGAGCAGTTCTTC. This codes for CASSEAAGTSGGLLYNEQFF.